This TCR beta chain was documented in a study of breast tumors, draining lymph nodes, adjacent tissues. TCRdb re-analysed the multiplex PCR reads in MiXCR, keeping a single row per CDR3 protein. The sample shows nearly 110,000 distinct CDR3 sequences, more than 25% of them seen only once. Samples came from axillary lymph nodes draining the breast cancer. Overall study results and limits: That most tumor T cells come from lymph nodes remained unproven. Tumor TCR diversity was below lymph nodes but above nontumor tissue.

Germline loops: CDR1 SGHTA, CDR2 FQGNSA. The length of the CDR3 is 15 residues. The V end was cut by 7 bases, the J end by 5 bases, with 20 bases between. There are many counts of this clonotype. Its antigen is as yet unknown. The sequence derives from a female donor with breast cancer. Some clones in this sample may be carry-over from other donors' samples. The chain carries TRBV7-2 and TRBJ2-5; D is undetermined. The sample was axillary lymph node tissue. As DNA, the CDR3 is TGTGCCAGCACTTCCGTCTGGAGCCCTCGTGAGACCCAGTACTTC. Its translation: CASTSVWSPRETQYF.